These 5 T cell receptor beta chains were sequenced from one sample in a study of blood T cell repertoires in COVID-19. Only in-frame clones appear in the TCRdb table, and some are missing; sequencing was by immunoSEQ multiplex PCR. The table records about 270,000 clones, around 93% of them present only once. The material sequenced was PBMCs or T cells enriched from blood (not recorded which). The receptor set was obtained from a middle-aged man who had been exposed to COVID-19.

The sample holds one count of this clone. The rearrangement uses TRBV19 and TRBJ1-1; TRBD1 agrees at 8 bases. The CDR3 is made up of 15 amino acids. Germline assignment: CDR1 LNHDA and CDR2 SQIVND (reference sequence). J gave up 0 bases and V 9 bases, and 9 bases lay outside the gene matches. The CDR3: CASKTGEVVNTEAFF. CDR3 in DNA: TGTGCCAGCAAGACAGGGGAGGTCGTGAACACTGAAGCTTTCTTT.

The CDR3 region is CAWVAGDLDWYHEQYF. The CDR3 DNA reads as TGTGCCTGGGTAGCGGGAGACCTAGATTGGTACCACGAGCAGTACTTC. The J gene is TRBJ2-7, the V gene TRBV30; the match to TRBD2 covers 9 bases. The CDR3 runs to 16 residues. V lost 5 bases and J lost 5; bases outside the gene matches: 16. Germline loops: CDR1 GTSNPN, CDR2 SVGIG (reference sequence).

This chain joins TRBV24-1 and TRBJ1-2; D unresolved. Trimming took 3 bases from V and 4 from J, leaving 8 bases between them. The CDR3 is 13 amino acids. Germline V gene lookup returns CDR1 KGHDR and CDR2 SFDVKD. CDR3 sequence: CATSDPNRYGYTF. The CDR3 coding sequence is TGTGCCACCAGTGATCCTAATCGCTATGGCTACACCTTC.

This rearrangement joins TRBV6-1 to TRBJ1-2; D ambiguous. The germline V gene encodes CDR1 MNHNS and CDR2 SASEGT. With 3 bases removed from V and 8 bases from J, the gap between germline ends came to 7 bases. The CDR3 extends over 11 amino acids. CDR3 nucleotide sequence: TGTGCCAGCAGTGACCACTCCGGCTACACCTTC. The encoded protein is CASSDHSGYTF.

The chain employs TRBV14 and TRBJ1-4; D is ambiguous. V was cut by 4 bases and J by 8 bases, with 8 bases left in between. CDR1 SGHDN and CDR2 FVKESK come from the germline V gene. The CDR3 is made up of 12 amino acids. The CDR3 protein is CASSRPGEKLFF. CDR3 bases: TGTGCCAGCAGCCGGCCGGGGGAAAAACTGTTTTTT.